The rows below give T cell receptor beta chains drawn from one sample of a study of shared clonotypes between healthy human individuals. Assay used: immunoSEQ multiplex PCR; TCRdb lists only in-frame clones, some missing. The repertoire holds almost 750,000 clones, about two thirds seen once, with approximately 2% in the top ten. Sequenced material: memory CD4+ T cells sorted from blood. The receptors derive from a woman aged 25 to 39 in good health. CDR3s include the opening cysteine and the closing phenylalanine or tryptophan. A D gene is named only where the DNA matches it firmly. Size values are once, few and many counts, or a class for expanded clones, and some rows have none.

TRBJ2-1	TRBV4-1	TRBD1	.	CASSQDGTVHEQFF	TGCGCCAGCAGCCAAGACGGGACAGTTCATGAGCAGTTCTTC
TRBJ2-4	TRBV6-1	.	.	CASIRGQGRNIQYF	TGTGCCAGCATAAGAGGTCAGGGGCGGAACATTCAGTACTTC
TRBJ2-7	TRBV28	.	.	CASSTSIYEQYF	TGTGCCAGCAGTACCTCCATCTACGAGCAGTACTTC
TRBJ2-7	TRBV2	.	.	CASSEQGYEQYF	TGTGCCAGCAGTGAACAGGGCTACGAGCAGTACTTC
TRBJ2-1	TRBV4-1	TRBD2	.	CASRLAGGYKNEQFF	TGCGCCAGCAGGCTAGCGGGAGGCTATAAGAATGAGCAGTTCTTC
TRBJ2-1	TRBV20-1	.	.	CSAIRDLEQFF	TGCAGTGCTATCCGGGACTTGGAGCAGTTCTTC
TRBJ1-1	TRBV18	.	.	CASSTSRDFITEAFF	TGTGCCAGCTCAACCTCACGGGACTTCATAACTGAAGCTTTCTTT
TRBJ1-2	TRBV19	.	.	CASSIRDGYTF	TGTGCCAGTAGTATCAGGGATGGCTACACCTTC
TRBJ2-5	TRBV10-3	.	.	CAISETQETQYF	TGTGCCATCAGTGAGACCCAAGAGACCCAGTACTTC
TRBJ1-2	TRBV28	.	.	CASRPSGLVSGYTF	TGTGCCAGCAGACCCTCAGGGTTGGTATCTGGCTACACCTTC
TRBJ1-5	TRBV6-5	.	few	CASSYNRDNQPQHF	TGTGCCAGCAGTTACAACAGGGACAATCAGCCCCAGCATTTT
TRBJ2-7	TRBV5-5	.	few	CASSLQVTASYEQYF	TGTGCCAGCAGCTTGCAGGTGACAGCCTCCTACGAGCAGTACTTC
TRBJ1-2	TRBV7-9	.	few	CASSPETDAYGYTF	TGTGCCAGCAGCCCGGAGACAGACGCGTATGGCTACACCTTC
TRBJ2-2	TRBV5-4	.	.	CASSFSSGEGELFF	TGTGCCAGCAGCTTTTCGTCCGGCGAAGGGGAGCTGTTTTTT
TRBJ2-7	TRBV30	.	.	CAWSVLEVSYEQYF	TGTGCCTGGAGTGTTTTGGAGGTCTCCTACGAGCAGTACTTC
TRBJ2-2	TRBV5-5	.	.	CASSRGQIGSGELFF	TGTGCCAGCAGTCGTGGACAGATAGGATCCGGGGAGCTGTTTTTT
TRBJ2-7	TRBV7-9	TRBD2	.	CASRAGTSYEQYF	TGTGCCAGCAGGGCCGGGACTAGCTACGAGCAGTACTTC
TRBJ1-1	TRBV11-2	.	.	CASSLDPSYTEAFF	TGTGCCAGCAGTCTTGACCCATCGTACACTGAAGCTTTCTTT
TRBJ2-7	TRBV11-2	TRBD1	.	CASSSQRDRGTTPTGEQYF	TGTGCCAGCAGTTCACAACGGGACAGGGGCACTACTCCCACAGGGGAGCAGTACTTC
TRBJ2-5	TRBV6-1	.	.	CASKAGAQYQETQYF	TGTGCCAGCAAGGCGGGCGCGCAGTACCAAGAGACCCAGTACTTC
TRBJ1-3	TRBV7-2	.	.	CASSLGTQTTIYF	TGTGCCAGCAGCTTAGGCACCCAAACAACCATATATTTT
TRBJ2-1	TRBV10-3	TRBD2	many	CAISESTFTGGPKNEQFF	TGTGCCATCAGTGAGTCGACGTTTACGGGAGGGCCGAAAAATGAGCAGTTCTTC
TRBJ2-7	TRBV7-2	TRBD1	.	CASSRTGTGGYEQYF	TGTGCCAGCAGCCGAACCGGGACAGGGGGCTACGAGCAGTACTTC
TRBJ2-5	TRBV6-5	.	.	CASRNLVVDQETQYF	TGTGCCAGCAGAAACCTGGTGGTCGACCAAGAGACCCAGTACTTC
TRBJ1-5	TRBV28	.	.	CASSFLGRAQHF	TGTGCCAGCAGTTTCTTGGGAAGAGCCCAGCATTTT
TRBJ2-3	TRBV10-1	.	few	CASSESQLPDTQYF	TGCGCCAGCAGTGAGTCCCAGCTTCCAGATACGCAGTATTTT
TRBJ2-5	TRBV28	TRBD2	once	CASRVNSGRMETQYF	TGTGCCAGCAGAGTGAATAGCGGGAGGATGGAGACCCAGTACTTC
TRBJ2-7	TRBV28	.	few	CASRMTASYEQYF	TGTGCCAGCAGAATGACAGCTTCCTACGAGCAGTACTTC
TRBJ2-7	TRBV30	TRBD1	few	CAWRPGQDPYEQYF	TGTGCCTGGAGGCCCGGACAGGACCCCTACGAGCAGTACTTC
TRBJ2-7	TRBV28	.	.	CASSLRRPSYEQYF	TGTGCCAGCAGTTTAAGACGCCCGAGCTACGAGCAGTACTTC
TRBJ2-7	TRBV2	TRBD1	.	CASSGQGWYEQYF	TGTGCCAGCAGTGGACAGGGTTGGTACGAGCAGTACTTC
TRBJ2-1	TRBV7-6	.	.	CASSLAVGGQFF	TGTGCCAGCAGCTTAGCGGTGGGGGGGCAGTTCTTC
TRBJ2-5	TRBV2	TRBD2	few	CASSTQRELETQYF	TGTGCCAGCAGTACCCAGCGGGAGCTGGAGACCCAGTACTTC
TRBJ1-1	TRBV27	.	.	CASSTRGYAEAFF	TGTGCCAGCAGCACAAGGGGGTACGCTGAAGCTTTCTTT
TRBJ1-1	TRBV6-8	.	.	CASSIRDFTEAFF	TGTGCCAGCAGCATCCGGGACTTCACTGAAGCTTTCTTT
TRBJ2-5	TRBV10-3	.	.	CAISESTGQGKETQYF	TGTGCCATCAGTGAGTCGACTGGGCAGGGGAAAGAGACCCAGTACTTC
TRBJ1-4	TRBV5-1	.	.	CASSSGAWGEKLFF	TGCGCCAGCAGCTCCGGGGCGTGGGGCGAAAAACTGTTTTTT
TRBJ1-2	TRBV7-2	.	.	CASSPDGANYGYTF	TGTGCCAGCAGCCCCGACGGAGCTAACTATGGCTACACCTTC
TRBJ1-2	TRBV20-1	.	.	CSAPTSGYTF	TGCAGTGCGCCGACAAGTGGCTACACCTTC
TRBJ2-1	TRBV28	.	.	CASKGWNEQFF	TGTGCCAGCAAGGGGTGGAATGAGCAGTTCTTC
TRBJ2-7	TRBV7-8	.	.	CASSLPRGPREQYF	TGTGCCAGCAGCCTGCCTCGTGGGCCGCGGGAGCAGTACTTC
TRBJ1-4	TRBV2	.	.	CASRGEKLFF	TGTGCCAGCAGGGGTGAAAAACTGTTTTTT
TRBJ2-1	TRBV29-1	TRBD2	many	CSAATSGRSNEQFF	TGCAGCGCCGCGACTAGCGGGAGAAGTAATGAGCAGTTCTTC
TRBJ2-1	TRBV7-6	.	.	CASSLEHGEGVF	TGTGCCAGCAGCCTAGAGCACGGGGAGGGGGTCTTC
TRBJ1-5	TRBV6-1	.	.	CASSDTLNQPQHF	TGTGCCAGCAGTGATACCCTCAATCAGCCCCAGCATTTT
TRBJ1-2	TRBV28	.	.	CASSDGTPDNYGYTF	TGTGCCAGCAGTGATGGGACCCCGGATAACTATGGCTACACCTTC
TRBJ1-2	TRBV19	.	.	CASRGRGGNYGYTF	TGTGCCAGTAGGGGTAGGGGCGGCAACTATGGCTACACCTTC
TRBJ1-2	TRBV6-6	.	.	CAVATGNSNYGYTF	TGTGCCGTGGCCACAGGGAACTCGAACTATGGCTACACCTTC
TRBJ2-7	TRBV10-2	TRBD1	.	CASSLTGGNEQYF	TGCGCCAGCAGTTTGACAGGGGGCAACGAGCAGTACTTC
TRBJ2-7	TRBV4-1	TRBD2	.	CASSQGLAESSYEQYF	TGCGCCAGCAGCCAAGGACTAGCGGAAAGCTCCTACGAGCAGTACTTC
TRBJ2-7	TRBV18	TRBD2	few	CASSDRTSGRDYEQYF	TGTGCCAGCTCAGACAGGACTAGCGGGAGGGATTACGAGCAGTACTTC
TRBJ2-5	TRBV7-7	.	.	CASSFRGVRETQYF	TGTGCCAGCAGCTTTCGAGGGGTGAGGGAGACCCAGTACTTC
TRBJ2-1	TRBV5-6	.	.	CASSLLGRPGNEQFF	TGTGCCAGCAGCCTCCTGGGGCGCCCAGGGAATGAGCAGTTCTTC